The clone carrying this T cell receptor beta chain was detected a few times. The sample originates from a study of control samples from healthy donors and cancer patients. The method was immunoSEQ multiplex PCR; TCRdb's version includes in-frame clones alone and lacks a portion of them. The sample records fewer than 120,000 clones, around nine tenths being singletons. The CDR3 consists of 15 residues. The V gene lost 0 bases and the J gene lost 1 base, with 9 bases spanning the gap. CDR1 is LGHNA and CDR2 is YNFKEQ in the germline V gene. The source is a woman aged 55-70 years with lung cancer. J is TRBJ1-1 and V is TRBV4-2; D gene ambiguous. Sequenced: PBMCs. CDR3 amino acids: CASSQDISENTEAFF. In DNA, the CDR3 is TGTGCCAGCAGCCAAGATATTAGCGAGAACACTGAAGCTTTCTTT.